This T cell receptor beta chain was found in a study of control samples from healthy donors and cancer patients. The germline CDR1 and CDR2 sequences are KGHSH and LQKENI. V shed 0 bases and J shed 9 bases, with 14 bases lying between them. The CDR3 consists of 14 residues. Assay: immunoSEQ multiplex PCR; the TCRdb copy retains only in-frame clones and omits some. The profile shows about 100,000 clones, roughly nine tenths of them singletons. Source material: blood. This chain uses TRBV18 with TRBJ1-2; D gene ambiguous. The sequence came from a woman aged 45-65 years in good health. The DNA of the CDR3 is TGTGCCAGCTCACCACCGGAGGCCCCGGAAAGCTACACCTTC. This translates into CASSPPEAPESYTF.